This T cell receptor beta chain was captured by sequencing in a study of shared T cell receptors in the human thymus. V was shortened by 3 bases and J by 0 bases, with 12 bases between the two germline ends. CDR3 size: 15 residues. Germline assignment: CDR1 GTSNPN and CDR2 SVGIG (reference sequence). TCRdb's copy holds only in-frame clones and misses some; the assay was immunoSEQ multiplex PCR. This table has approximately 660,000 clones, approximately 88% appearing once. The data also belong to a second study, concerning human thymus T cells.

Sequenced material: thymocytes. The sequence derives from a boy under three years old with a congenital heart defect. The gene calls are TRBV30 and TRBJ2-1; D is ambiguous. CDR3 residues: CAWRLSRLSYNEQFF. The DNA for the CDR3 is TGTGCCTGGAGACTATCGCGACTCTCCTACAATGAGCAGTTCTTC.